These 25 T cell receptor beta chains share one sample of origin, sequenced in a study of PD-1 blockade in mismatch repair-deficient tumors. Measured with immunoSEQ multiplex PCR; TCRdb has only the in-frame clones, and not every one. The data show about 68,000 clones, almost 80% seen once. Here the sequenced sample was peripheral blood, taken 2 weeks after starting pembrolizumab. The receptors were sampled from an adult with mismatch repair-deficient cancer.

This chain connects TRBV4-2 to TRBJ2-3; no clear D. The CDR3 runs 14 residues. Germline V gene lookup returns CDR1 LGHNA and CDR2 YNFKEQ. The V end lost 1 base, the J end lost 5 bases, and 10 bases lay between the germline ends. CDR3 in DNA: TGTGCCAGCAGCCAAGGGGATTTGATAGATACGCAGTATTTT. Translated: CASSQGDLIDTQYF.

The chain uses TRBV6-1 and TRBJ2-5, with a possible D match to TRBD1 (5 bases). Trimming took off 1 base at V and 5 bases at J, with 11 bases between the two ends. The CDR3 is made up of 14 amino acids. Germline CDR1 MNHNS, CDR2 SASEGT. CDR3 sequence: CASSEGQGWETQYF. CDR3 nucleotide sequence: TGTGCCAGCAGTGAAGGGCAGGGCTGGGAGACCCAGTACTTC.

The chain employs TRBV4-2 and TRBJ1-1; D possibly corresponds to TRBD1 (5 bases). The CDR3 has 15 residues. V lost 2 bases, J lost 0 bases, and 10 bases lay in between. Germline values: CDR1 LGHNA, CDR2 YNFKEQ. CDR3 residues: CASSQQGSMNTEAFF. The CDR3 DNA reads TGTGCCAGCAGCCAACAGGGCAGCATGAACACTGAAGCTTTCTTT.

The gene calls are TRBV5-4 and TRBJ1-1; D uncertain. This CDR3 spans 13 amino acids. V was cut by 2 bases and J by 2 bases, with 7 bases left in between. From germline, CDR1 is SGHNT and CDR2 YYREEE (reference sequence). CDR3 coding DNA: TGTGCCAGCAGCTTCGCAGTTAACACTGAAGCTTTCTTT. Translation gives CASSFAVNTEAFF. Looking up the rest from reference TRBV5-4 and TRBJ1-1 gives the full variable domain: ETGVTQSPTHLIKTRGQQVTLRCSSQSGHNTVSWYQQALGQGPQFIFQYYREEENGRGNFPPRFSGLQFPNYSSELNVNALELDDSALYLCASSFAVNTEAFFGQGTRLTVV.

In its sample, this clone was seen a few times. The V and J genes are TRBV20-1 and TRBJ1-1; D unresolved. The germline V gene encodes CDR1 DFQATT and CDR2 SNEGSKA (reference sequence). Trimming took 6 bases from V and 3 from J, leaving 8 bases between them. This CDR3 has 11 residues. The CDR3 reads CSASPDTEAFF. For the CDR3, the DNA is TGCAGTGCAAGCCCAGACACTGAAGCTTTCTTT.

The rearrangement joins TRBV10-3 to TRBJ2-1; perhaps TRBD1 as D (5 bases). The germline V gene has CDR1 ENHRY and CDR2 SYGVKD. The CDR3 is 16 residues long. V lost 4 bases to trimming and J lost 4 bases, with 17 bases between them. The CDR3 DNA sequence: TGTGCCATCAGTGGGGGCCTCGCGGAGAGTTACAATGAGCAGTTCTTC. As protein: CAISGGLAESYNEQFF.

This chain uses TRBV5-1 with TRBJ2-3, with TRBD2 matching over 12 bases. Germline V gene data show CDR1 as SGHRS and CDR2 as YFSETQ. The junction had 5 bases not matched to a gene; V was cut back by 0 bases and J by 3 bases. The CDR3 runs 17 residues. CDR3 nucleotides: TGCGCCAGCAGCTTGGGACTAGCGGGAGTACAGACAGATACGCAGTATTTT. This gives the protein CASSLGLAGVQTDTQYF.

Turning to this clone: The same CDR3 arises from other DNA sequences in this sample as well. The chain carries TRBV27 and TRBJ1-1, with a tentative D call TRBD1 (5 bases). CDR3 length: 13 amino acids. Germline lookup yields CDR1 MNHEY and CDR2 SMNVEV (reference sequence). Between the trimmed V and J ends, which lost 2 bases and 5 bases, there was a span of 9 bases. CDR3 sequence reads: CASSLQGRTEAFF. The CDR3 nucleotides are TGTGCCAGCAGTTTACAGGGCAGAACTGAAGCTTTCTTT.

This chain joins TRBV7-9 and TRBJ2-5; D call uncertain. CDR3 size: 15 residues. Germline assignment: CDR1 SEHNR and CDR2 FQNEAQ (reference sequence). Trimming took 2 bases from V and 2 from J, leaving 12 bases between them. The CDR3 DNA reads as TGTGCCAGCAGCTTATCGATAGGGCCGCAAGAGACCCAGTACTTC. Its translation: CASSLSIGPQETQYF.

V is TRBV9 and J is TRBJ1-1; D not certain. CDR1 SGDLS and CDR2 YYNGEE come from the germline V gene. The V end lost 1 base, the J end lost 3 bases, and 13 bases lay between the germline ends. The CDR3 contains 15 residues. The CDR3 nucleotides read TGTGCCAGCAGCGTATTCGGAGCCCCGGACACTGAAGCTTTCTTT. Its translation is CASSVFGAPDTEAFF. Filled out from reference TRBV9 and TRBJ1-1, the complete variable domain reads DSGVTQTPKHLITATGQRVTLRCSPRSGDLSVYWYQQSLDQGLQFLIQYYNGEERAKGNILERFSAQQFPDLHSELNLSSLELGDSALYFCASSVFGAPDTEAFFGQGTRLTVV.

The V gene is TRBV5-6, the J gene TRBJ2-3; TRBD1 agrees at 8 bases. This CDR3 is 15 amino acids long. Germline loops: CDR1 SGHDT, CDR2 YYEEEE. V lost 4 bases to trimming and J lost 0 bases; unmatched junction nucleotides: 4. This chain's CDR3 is CASSDTGGSTDTQYF. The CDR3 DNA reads TGTGCCAGCAGCGACACAGGGGGTAGCACAGATACGCAGTATTTT.

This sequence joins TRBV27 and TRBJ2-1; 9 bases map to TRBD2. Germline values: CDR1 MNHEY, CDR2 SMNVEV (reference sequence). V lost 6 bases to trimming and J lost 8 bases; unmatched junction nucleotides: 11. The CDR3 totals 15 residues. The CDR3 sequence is CASRGTSLADYEQFF. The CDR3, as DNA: TGTGCCAGCAGGGGGACTAGCCTTGCCGATTATGAGCAGTTCTTC.

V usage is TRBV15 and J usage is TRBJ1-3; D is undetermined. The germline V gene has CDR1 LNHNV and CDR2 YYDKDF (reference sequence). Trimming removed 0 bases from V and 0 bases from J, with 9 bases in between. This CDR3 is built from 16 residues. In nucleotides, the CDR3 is TGTGCCACCAGCAGAGAGGACGGATACTCTGGAAACACCATATATTTT. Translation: CATSREDGYSGNTIYF.

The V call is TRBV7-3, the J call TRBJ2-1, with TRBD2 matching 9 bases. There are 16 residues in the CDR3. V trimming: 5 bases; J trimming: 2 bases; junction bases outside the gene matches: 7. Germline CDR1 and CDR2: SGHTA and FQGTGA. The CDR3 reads CASSLPTSGPYNEQFF. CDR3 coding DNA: TGTGCCAGCAGCCTCCCAACTAGCGGGCCCTACAATGAGCAGTTCTTC.

The CDR3 sequence is CASNSEGGFGTEAFF. In DNA form, the CDR3 reads TGTGCCAGCAACAGCGAAGGAGGGTTCGGCACTGAAGCTTTCTTT. The V and J genes are TRBV6-5 and TRBJ1-1, with D hard to call. V dropped 7 bases and J dropped 4 bases, with 19 bases sitting between them. CDR1 MNHEY and CDR2 SVGAGI come from the germline V gene. The CDR3 runs to 15 residues.

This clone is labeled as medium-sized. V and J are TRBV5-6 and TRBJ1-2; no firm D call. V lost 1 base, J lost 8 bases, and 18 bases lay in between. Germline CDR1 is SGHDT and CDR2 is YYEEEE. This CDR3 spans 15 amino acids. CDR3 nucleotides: TGTGCCAGCAGCTTGTCGGCCGTTCGCCGCCACGGCTACACCTTC. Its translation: CASSLSAVRRHGYTF.

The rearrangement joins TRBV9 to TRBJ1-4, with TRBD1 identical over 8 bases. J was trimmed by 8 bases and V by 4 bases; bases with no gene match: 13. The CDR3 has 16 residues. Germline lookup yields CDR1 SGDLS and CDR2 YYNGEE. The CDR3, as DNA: TGTGCCAGCAGCCCCATCTCGGGGGCAGGGGGCGAAAAACTGTTTTTT. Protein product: CASSPISGAGGEKLFF.

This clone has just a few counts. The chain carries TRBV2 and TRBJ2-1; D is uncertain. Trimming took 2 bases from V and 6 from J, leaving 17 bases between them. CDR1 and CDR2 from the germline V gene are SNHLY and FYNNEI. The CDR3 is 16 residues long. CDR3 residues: CASSERPPPRGNEQFF. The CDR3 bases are TGTGCCAGCAGTGAAAGGCCCCCCCCTCGCGGCAATGAGCAGTTCTTC.

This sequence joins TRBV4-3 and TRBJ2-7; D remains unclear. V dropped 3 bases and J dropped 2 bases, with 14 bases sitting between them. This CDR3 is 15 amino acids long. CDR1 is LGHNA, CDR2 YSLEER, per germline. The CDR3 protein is CASSHTEEAAYEQYF. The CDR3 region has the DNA TGCGCCAGCAGCCACACAGAAGAGGCAGCCTACGAGCAGTACTTC.

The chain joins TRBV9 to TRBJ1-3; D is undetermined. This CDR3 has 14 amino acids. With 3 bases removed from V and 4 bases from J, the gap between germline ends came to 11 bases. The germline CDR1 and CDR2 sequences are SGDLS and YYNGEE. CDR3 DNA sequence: TGTGCCAGCAGCGCCGCCTTAGGGGGAAACACCATATATTTT. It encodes CASSAALGGNTIYF.

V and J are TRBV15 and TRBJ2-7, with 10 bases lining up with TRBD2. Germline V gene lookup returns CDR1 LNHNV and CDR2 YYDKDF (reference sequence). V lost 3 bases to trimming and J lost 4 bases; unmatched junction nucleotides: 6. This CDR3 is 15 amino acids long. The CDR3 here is CATSRRAGGPYEQYF. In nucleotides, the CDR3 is TGTGCCACCAGCAGGCGAGCGGGAGGGCCGTACGAGCAGTACTTC.

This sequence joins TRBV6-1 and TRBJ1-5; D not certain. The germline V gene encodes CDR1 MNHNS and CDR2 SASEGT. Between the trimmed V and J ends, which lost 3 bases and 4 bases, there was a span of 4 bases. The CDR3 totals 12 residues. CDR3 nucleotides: TGTGCCAGCAGTGAGAGAAATCAGCCCCAGCATTTT. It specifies CASSERNQPQHF.

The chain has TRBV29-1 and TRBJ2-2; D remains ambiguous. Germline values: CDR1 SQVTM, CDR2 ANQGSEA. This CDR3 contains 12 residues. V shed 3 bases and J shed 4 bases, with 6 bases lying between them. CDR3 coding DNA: TGCAGCGTTGATTTATTCACCGGGGAGCTGTTTTTT. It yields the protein CSVDLFTGELFF.

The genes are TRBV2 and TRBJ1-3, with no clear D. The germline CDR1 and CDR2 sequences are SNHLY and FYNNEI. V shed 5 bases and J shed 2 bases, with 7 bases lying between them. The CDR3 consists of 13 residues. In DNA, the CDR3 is TGTGCCAGCAGTCCGGGAACTGGAAACACCATATATTTT. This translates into CASSPGTGNTIYF.

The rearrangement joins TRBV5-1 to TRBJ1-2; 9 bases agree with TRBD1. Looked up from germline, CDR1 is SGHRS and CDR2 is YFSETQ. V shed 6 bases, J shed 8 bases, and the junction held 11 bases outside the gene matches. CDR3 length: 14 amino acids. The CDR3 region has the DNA TGCGCCAGCACTAGAACAGGGGGCGCGCGGGGCTACACCTTC. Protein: CASTRTGGARGYTF.